The TCR beta chain under discussion was sequenced for a study of cytomegalovirus exposure and HLA in healthy donors. CDR3 size: 15 residues. V shed 1 base and J 10 bases; nucleotides not matched to a gene: 10. The germline CDR1 and CDR2 sequences are SGHVS and FNYEAQ. This clone is a singleton in its sample. Antigen: not known. PCR was performed using 60 Vbeta and 13 Jbeta primers. The repertoire was sequenced with immunoSEQ multiplex PCR; TCRdb's copy has only in-frame clones and lacks some. The sample holds 120,000 to 150,000 clones; about three quarters are singletons and the top ten take 2.5% to 3.5%. Whole-study findings and limits: The authors later linked a missense DCLRE1C variant to TCR beta V- and J-gene trimming.

This TCR derives from a man aged 35 to 55 in good health and CMV-seropositive. The V call is TRBV7-6, the J call TRBJ2-1; 7 positions match TRBD2. Sequencing used PBMCs. The CDR3 is CASSLDSGGDPEQFF. CDR3 DNA: TGTGCCAGCAGCTTAGATTCGGGAGGAGACCCCGAGCAGTTCTTC. Based on the CDR3 plus reference TRBV7-6 and TRBJ2-1, the full variable domain is GAGVSQSPRYKVTKRGQDVALRCDPISGHVSLYWYRQALGQGPEFLTYFNYEAQQDKSGLPNDRFSAERPEGSISTLTIQRTEQRDSAMYRCASSLDSGGDPEQFFGPGTRLTVL.